The present T cell receptor (beta chain) was sequenced within a study of CD8 T cells in Susac syndrome. Background on the study: Patients with Susac syndrome had blood drawn and were at that point therapy-naive, on corticosteroids, or on intravenous immunoglobulin alone.

Blood CD8+ and CD4+ T cells underwent high-throughput TCR beta sequencing. The CD8+ and CD4+ T cells were negatively isolated, with the TEMRA cells enriched by FACS. Random hexamers primed reverse transcription of about 0.5 to 1 ug RNA. Multiplex PCR with immunoSEQ amplified the TCR beta CDR3 across 54 Vbeta and 13 Jbeta. TCRdb recomputed calls from the immunoSEQ multiplex PCR reads with MiXCR, one row per CDR3 protein. The table includes around 170,000 distinct CDR3 sequences, approximately 95% detected once. Looked up from germline, CDR1 is LNHNV and CDR2 is YYDKDF (reference sequence). V dropped 0 bases and J dropped 9 bases, with 9 bases sitting between them. The CDR3 extends over 12 amino acids.

The sequence derives from a human donor with Susac syndrome. Source material: CD4+ T cells from PBMCs. The chain combines TRBV15 with TRBJ2-7; a possible D gene is TRBD1 (5 bases). Written as DNA, the CDR3 is TGTGCCACCAGCAGAGATTTAACAGGGCAGTACTTC. It yields the protein CATSRDLTGQYF.